This TCR beta chain was sequenced in a study of T-cell reconstitution after alpha-beta-depleted transplantation in children. CDR3 length: 14 amino acids. CDR1 and CDR2 from the germline V gene are DFQATT and SNEGSKA (reference sequence). Trimming pared 5 bases from V and 5 bases from J, leaving 18 bases between. Unique molecular identifiers were incorporated into the prepared TCRbeta library. TCRdb passed the PCR reads through MiXCR, listing each CDR3 protein once. The sample yields some 280,000 distinct CDR3 sequences, about 10% seen once. The receptor was isolated from a human donor who donated a stem cell graft to a child with SCID. This chain joins TRBV20-1 and TRBJ2-5, with D perhaps TRBD2 (7 bases). Specimen: PBMCs from the stem cell graft donor, collected from the stem cell graft. CDR3 nucleotide sequence: TGCAGTGCTCCACCGGGGGGCCAGAGGGAGACCCAGTACTTC. Its translation: CSAPPGGQRETQYF.